The 17 T cell receptor beta chains given below trace back to one sample, sequenced in a study of shared clonotypes between healthy human individuals. Sequencing used immunoSEQ multiplex PCR; TCRdb keeps in-frame clones, though not all of them. The sample records more than 1.2 million clones, 97% to 99% being singletons. The material sequenced was naive CD4+ T cells sorted from blood. Subset defined: CD45RA+ positively selected. The receptors here all came from a man younger than 45 in good health.

The chain employs TRBV7-2 and TRBJ2-2; D is unresolved. The germline gives CDR1 SGHTA, CDR2 FQGNSA. This CDR3 is 12 amino acids long. Trimming left V 6 bases short and J 8 bases short, with 10 bases between. CDR3 residues: CASRQTMGELFF. In DNA form, the CDR3 reads TGTGCCAGCAGACAAACGATGGGGGAGCTGTTTTTT.

The CDR3 region is CSVGGTSGRAAHEQFF. CDR3 in DNA: TGCAGCGTTGGGGGGACTAGCGGGAGGGCGGCCCATGAGCAGTTCTTC. The J gene is TRBJ2-1, the V gene TRBV29-1; 16 positions match TRBD2. Germline V gene sequence: CDR1 SQVTM, CDR2 ANQGSEA. The V gene end was trimmed by 4 bases and the J gene end by 8 bases; junction bases not matched to a gene: 8. CDR3 size: 16 residues.

The J gene is TRBJ2-3, the V gene TRBV4-3, with D tentatively TRBD1 (5 bases). V was cut by 3 bases and J by 1 base, with 14 bases left in between. CDR3 length: 16 amino acids. Germline loops: CDR1 LGHNA, CDR2 YSLEER. The CDR3 is CASSQTVSFRTDTQYF. As DNA, the CDR3 is TGCGCCAGCAGCCAGACAGTTAGCTTTCGCACAGATACGCAGTATTTT.

V gene TRBV10-3 combines with J gene TRBJ2-7; 10 bases match TRBD2. The V and J ends lost 0 bases and 4 bases, in that order; junction bases with no gene match: 3. The germline V gene encodes CDR1 ENHRY and CDR2 SYGVKD. The CDR3 totals 15 residues. The CDR3 DNA reads TGTGCCATCAGTGAGTCCGCTAGCGGGAGTTACGAGCAGTACTTC. As protein: CAISESASGSYEQYF.

This chain's CDR3 is CASSYPTTTPYGYTF. CDR3 DNA: TGTGCCAGCAGTTACCCGACGACGACTCCGTATGGCTACACCTTC. The V and J genes are TRBV6-5 and TRBJ1-2; D call uncertain. Trimming left V 2 bases short and J 5 bases short, with 15 bases between. Germline CDR1 MNHEY, CDR2 SVGAGI. The CDR3 is 15 amino acids.

The rearrangement links TRBV28 to TRBJ1-1; 11 nucleotides agree with TRBD1. With 2 bases clipped from V and 0 bases from J, the junction kept 2 bases outside the gene matches. Germline CDR1 and CDR2: MDHEN and SYDVKM. CDR3 size: 16 residues. Here the CDR3 DNA reads TGTGCCAGCAGTTTAGGGACAGGGGGAATGAACACTGAAGCTTTCTTT. Translating gives CASSLGTGGMNTEAFF.

This chain joins TRBV27 and TRBJ2-1; TRBD2 matches at 7 bases. Unmatched junction bases numbered 2, after V lost 2 bases and J lost 7 bases. The CDR3 loop spans 13 amino acids. CDR1 is MNHEY, CDR2 SMNVEV, per germline (reference sequence). The CDR3 coding sequence is TGTGCCAGCAGTTTAGCGGGAGAGAATGAGCAGTTCTTC. This codes for CASSLAGENEQFF.

This chain uses TRBV5-1 with TRBJ2-2; a weak D match, TRBD2 (6 bases). CDR1 is SGHRS and CDR2 is YFSETQ in the germline V gene. The length of the CDR3 is 18 residues. V lost 0 bases and J lost 3, with 18 bases in between. CDR3 sequence reads: CASSLGRPGGYDTGELFF. The CDR3 nucleotides read TGCGCCAGCAGCTTGGGCCGTCCCGGGGGATATGACACCGGGGAGCTGTTTTTT. Variable domain in full (rest from reference TRBV5-1 and TRBJ2-2): KAGVTQTPRYLIKTRGQQVTLSCSPISGHRSVSWYQQTPGQGLQFLFEYFSETQRNKGNFPGRFSGRQFSNSRSEMNVSTLELGDSALYLCASSLGRPGGYDTGELFFGEGSRLTVL.

This clone was detected once. This chain joins TRBV25-1 and TRBJ2-7, with TRBD1 matching 11 bases. The V segment lost 5 bases and the J segment 5 bases; nucleotides outside the gene matches: 14. Germline CDR1 MGHDK, CDR2 SYGVNS. This CDR3 region has 17 residues. The CDR3 bases are TGTGCCAGCAGTCCACGGAGCGGGACAGGGGGTCAAGACGAGCAGTACTTC. Translation gives CASSPRSGTGGQDEQYF.

This clone has just one count. This chain links TRBV5-4 with TRBJ2-3; D uncertain. The V end lost 0 bases, the J end lost 4 bases, and 9 bases lay between the germline ends. The CDR3 spans 14 residues. Germline lookup yields CDR1 SGHNT and CDR2 YYREEE (reference sequence). The CDR3 DNA is TGTGCCAGCAGCTTGGGAGCCAACCCAGATACGCAGTATTTT. This encodes CASSLGANPDTQYF.

A word on this clone: In the same sample, other DNA sequences code for this CDR3. This chain uses TRBV5-4 with TRBJ2-5, with a possible D match to TRBD1 (5 bases). This CDR3 contains 14 residues. Trimming stripped 0 bases from V and 3 bases from J, with 9 bases between. Germline V gene lookup returns CDR1 SGHNT and CDR2 YYREEE (reference sequence). CDR3 residues: CASSLEPGKETQYF. The CDR3 region has the DNA TGTGCCAGCAGCTTGGAGCCAGGGAAAGAGACCCAGTACTTC.

The V call is TRBV5-4, the J call TRBJ2-5, with D perhaps TRBD1 or TRBD2 (7 bases each). Trimming cost V 1 base and J 4 bases, with 20 bases left between them. CDR1 SGHNT and CDR2 YYREEE come from the germline V gene (reference sequence). This CDR3 contains 17 residues. DNA of the CDR3: TGTGCCAGCAGCTTGCCGAAACTGACAGGGAGGGGAGAGACCCAGTACTTC. Residues: CASSLPKLTGRGETQYF.

This rearrangement joins TRBV11-2 to TRBJ2-2, with 7 bases identical to TRBD2. V was clipped by 5 bases and J by 3 bases; unmatched bases: 9. Germline CDR1 SGHAT, CDR2 FQNNGV. This CDR3 has 16 residues. CDR3 DNA: TGTGCCAGCAGCCCAAGGACTAGGGCAGACACCGGGGAGCTGTTTTTT. This translates into CASSPRTRADTGELFF.

The chain is built from TRBV18 and TRBJ2-7; TRBD2 matches at 13 bases. Germline V lookup: CDR1 KGHSH, CDR2 LQKENI. The V gene end was trimmed by 3 bases and the J gene end by 3 bases; junction bases not matched to a gene: 5. CDR3 length equals 16 residues. The CDR3 loop is CASSPRLAGGRYEQYF. In nucleotides, the CDR3 is TGTGCCAGCTCACCGCGACTAGCGGGAGGACGCTACGAGCAGTACTTC. The whole variable domain, filled in from reference TRBV18 and TRBJ2-7, reads NAGVMQNPRHLVRRRGQEARLRCSPMKGHSHVYWYRQLPEEGLKFMVYLQKENIIDESGMPKERFSAEFPKEGPSILRIQQVVRGDSAAYFCASSPRLAGGRYEQYFGPGTRLTVT.

In this sample, this clone turned up once. This sequence joins TRBV7-3 and TRBJ2-1, with TRBD2 matching over 8 bases. The CDR3 runs to 16 residues. Germline CDR1 reads SGHTA; CDR2 reads FQGTGA. The V gene end was trimmed by 3 bases and the J gene end by 8 bases; junction bases not matched to a gene: 12. CDR3 in amino acids: CASSFSGGPLSYEQFF. In nucleotides, the CDR3 is TGTGCCAGCAGCTTTTCGGGAGGGCCGTTATCGTATGAGCAGTTCTTC.

The rearrangement joins TRBV18 to TRBJ2-7; 10 bases are shared with TRBD2. Trimming at V came to 1 base and at J to 5 bases, leaving 11 bases not matched to a gene. The CDR3 loop spans 17 amino acids. Germline assignment: CDR1 KGHSH and CDR2 LQKENI. CDR3 sequence: CASSPLSKLAGVNEQYF. Here the CDR3 DNA reads TGTGCCAGCTCACCACTTTCTAAGCTAGCGGGAGTAAACGAGCAGTACTTC.

Here the CDR3 DNA reads TGTGCCAGCAGTTTATTGGGGGGCTGGTACGAGCAGTACTTC. Protein: CASSLLGGWYEQYF. V usage is TRBV28 and J usage is TRBJ2-7, with D possibly being TRBD1 or TRBD2 (6 bases each). V lost 1 base, J lost 4 bases, and 11 bases lay in between. CDR1 and CDR2 from the germline V gene are MDHEN and SYDVKM. The length of the CDR3 is 14 residues.